This T cell receptor (beta chain) stems from a study of blood T cell repertoires in COVID-19. In the authors' methods: For nucleated cells, counts were estimated from reference gene primer amplification. Sequencing was performed with immunoSEQ multiplex PCR; in TCRdb, only in-frame clones are kept and a portion is missing. The V and J calls and clone size are taken from that table; D and trimming were inferred from the DNA. The repertoire holds roughly 220,000 clones, with roughly 80% as singletons. The sequenced material came from peripheral blood. This receptor was identified in a woman between 70 and 85 years old with acute or convalescent COVID-19.

The CDR3 loop reads CSVKQGTDSPLHF. The DNA of the CDR3 is TGCAGCGTGAAACAGGGGACGGATTCACCCCTCCACTTT. This chain uses TRBV29-1 with TRBJ1-6; 7 nucleotides match TRBD1. Germline V gives CDR1 SQVTM, CDR2 ANQGSEA. CDR3 length equals 13 residues. V dropped 6 bases and J dropped 8; count of bases not matched to a gene: 7.